Each of the 29 T cell receptor beta chains below was sequenced from the same sample in a study of OX40 agonist ivuxolimab in advanced cancers. Using immunoSEQ multiplex PCR, the repertoire was profiled, and TCRdb retains in-frame clones only, with some absent. The top ten hold roughly 11% of the sample, which has about 33,000 clones, around four fifths seen once. The source was CD4+ or CD8+ T cells sorted from blood, collected in a trial of the OX40 agonist ivuxolimab. The receptor set was obtained from an adult with an advanced solid tumor such as melanoma, head and neck, liver or kidney cancer.

This clone was seen only once. V and J are TRBV5-1 and TRBJ2-1; D is possibly TRBD1 (6 bases). Germline-derived CDR1 and CDR2 are SGHRS and YFSETQ. V lost 4 bases, J lost 3 bases, and 11 bases lay in between. CDR3 length: 14 amino acids. The CDR3 loop reads CASSAGTIYNEQFF. The CDR3, as DNA: TGCGCCAGCAGCGCCGGGACAATCTACAATGAGCAGTTCTTC.

The rearrangement links TRBV18 to TRBJ2-5; no clear D gene. Germline assignment: CDR1 KGHSH and CDR2 LQKENI. V was cut by 6 bases and J by 4 bases, with 9 bases left in between. This CDR3 has 12 residues. This chain's CDR3 is CASSYLLETQYF. The CDR3 DNA is TGTGCCAGCTCCTATCTCCTAGAGACCCAGTACTTC.

This chain uses TRBV10-3 with TRBJ2-5; D remains unclear. Per the germline V gene, CDR1 is ENHRY and CDR2 is SYGVKD. This CDR3 has 15 amino acids. Trimming stripped 6 bases from V and 4 bases from J, with 18 bases between. DNA for the CDR3: TGTGCCATCAGCTCCAGTAACAAACCTGGAGAGACCCAGTACTTC. Encoded protein: CAISSSNKPGETQYF.

This chain connects TRBV18 to TRBJ2-1; D unresolved. The CDR3 contains 12 residues. Germline V gene lookup returns CDR1 KGHSH and CDR2 LQKENI. With 5 bases removed from V and 3 bases from J, the gap between germline ends came to 5 bases. CDR3 bases: TGTGCCAGCTCAATGGTCTACAATGAGCAGTTCTTC. This translates into CASSMVYNEQFF. The full variable domain, rest sourced from reference TRBV18 and TRBJ2-1, is NAGVMQNPRHLVRRRGQEARLRCSPMKGHSHVYWYRQLPEEGLKFMVYLQKENIIDESGMPKERFSAEFPKEGPSILRIQQVVRGDSAAYFCASSMVYNEQFFGPGTRLTVL.

The J gene is TRBJ2-5, the V gene TRBV9; a possible D gene is TRBD2 (5 bases). V lost 4 bases, J lost 4 bases, and 17 bases lay in between. Germline lookup yields CDR1 SGDLS and CDR2 YYNGEE. The CDR3 spans 15 residues. The CDR3 protein is CASSPLGAVGETQYF. DNA of the CDR3: TGTGCCAGCAGCCCCCTAGGAGCGGTGGGAGAGACCCAGTACTTC.

V usage is TRBV15 and J usage is TRBJ2-7; D not resolved. From germline, CDR1 is LNHNV and CDR2 YYDKDF (reference sequence). This CDR3 region has 13 residues. V dropped 2 bases and J dropped 1 base, with 6 bases sitting between them. DNA of the CDR3: TGTGCCACCAGCAGATCAGCTTCCTACGAGCAGTACTTC. Amino acids: CATSRSASYEQYF.

The gene calls are TRBV25-1 and TRBJ1-1; TRBD1 matches 7 bases. Germline assignment: CDR1 MGHDK and CDR2 SYGVNS. The trim removed 4 bases at V and 4 bases at J, leaving 6 bases unmatched. The CDR3 has 14 amino acids. The CDR3 coding sequence is TGTGCCAGCAGTGTGGACAGGCGCGGCACTGAAGCTTTCTTT. It specifies CASSVDRRGTEAFF. Full variable domain (outside the CDR3, taken from reference TRBV25-1 and TRBJ1-1): EADIYQTPRYLVIGTGKKITLECSQTMGHDKMYWYQQDPGMELHLIHYSYGVNSTEKGDLSSESTVSRIRTEHFPLTLESARPSHTSQYLCASSVDRRGTEAFFGQGTRLTVV.

The chain recombines TRBV12-5 with TRBJ1-4; 9 bases map to TRBD1. Losses at the gene ends were 0 bases for V and 4 bases for J; bases not matched to a gene: 3. The CDR3 has 16 residues. CDR1 is LGHNT, CDR2 FRNRAP, per germline. CDR3 bases: TGTGCTAGTGGTTTGGTACCGGGACAGGGTAATGAAAAACTGTTTTTT. This encodes CASGLVPGQGNEKLFF.

This clone occurred once. The J gene is TRBJ1-1, the V gene TRBV29-1; perhaps TRBD1 as D (5 bases). V was shortened by 2 bases and J by 5 bases, with 12 bases between the two germline ends. There are 13 residues in the CDR3. Germline CDR1 SQVTM, CDR2 ANQGSEA. The CDR3 DNA follows: TGCAGCGTTGAAACGCAGGGTTGGACTGAAGCTTTCTTT. Amino acid sequence: CSVETQGWTEAFF. Looking up the rest from reference TRBV29-1 and TRBJ1-1 gives the full variable domain: SAVISQKPSRDICQRGTSLTIQCQVDSQVTMMFWYRQQPGQSLTLIATANQGSEATYESGFVIDKFPISRPNLTFSTLTVSNMSPEDSSIYLCSVETQGWTEAFFGQGTRLTVV.

The chain employs TRBV19 and TRBJ2-5, with D tentatively TRBD1 (6 bases). V lost 6 bases and J lost 4, with 12 bases in between. CDR3 size: 13 residues. In germline, CDR1 is LNHDA, CDR2 SQIVND (reference sequence). The CDR3, as DNA: TGTGCCAGTAGGCAGGGGTGGGGAGAGACCCAGTACTTC. Protein sequence: CASRQGWGETQYF.

In this sample, this clone turned up a few times. This chain connects TRBV15 to TRBJ1-2; unclear D gene. This CDR3 is 13 amino acids long. V lost 1 base and J 4 bases, leaving 7 bases between the germline ends. Germline CDR1 reads LNHNV; CDR2 reads YYDKDF (reference sequence). In nucleotides, the CDR3 is TGTGCCACCAGCAGAGGGGGTACCTATGGCTACACCTTC. Translating it yields CATSRGGTYGYTF.

This clone was observed a few times. CDR3 sequence reads: CASSKNIANTGELFF. CDR3 bases: TGTGCCAGCAGCAAAAACATAGCGAACACCGGGGAGCTGTTTTTT. This chain uses TRBV21-1 with TRBJ2-2. TRBV21-1 is described as a pseudogene. The CDR3 runs to 15 residues.

The chain combines TRBV6-1 with TRBJ2-2, with a tentative D call TRBD1 (6 bases). V lost 8 bases and J lost 0, with 10 bases in between. CDR1 is MNHNS, CDR2 SASEGT, per germline. The CDR3 covers 14 residues. The CDR3 reads CASQNRANTGELFF. For the CDR3, the DNA is TGTGCCAGCCAGAACAGGGCGAACACCGGGGAGCTGTTTTTT.

V and J are TRBV6-1 and TRBJ1-2; D is unresolved. V was clipped by 6 bases and J by 0 bases, with 14 bases between them. The CDR3 consists of 15 residues. Germline loops: CDR1 MNHNS, CDR2 SASEGT. CDR3 bases: TGTGCCAGCAGGCAGGTCCTTCCTTCTAACTATGGCTACACCTTC. It translates to CASRQVLPSNYGYTF.

The chain links TRBV6-1 to TRBJ1-1; D call uncertain. This CDR3 comprises 14 residues. Germline V gives CDR1 MNHNS, CDR2 SASEGT. The ends were cut back, 1 base at V and 1 base at J, with 7 bases in the middle. CDR3 sequence: CASSEGRGNTEAFF. CDR3 coding DNA: TGTGCCAGCAGTGAAGGCCGAGGGAACACTGAAGCTTTCTTT.

The chain employs TRBV15 and TRBJ2-7, with 12 bases identical to TRBD1. The J segment lost 6 bases and the V segment lost 0 bases, leaving 3 bases of the junction unmatched. Germline V gene lookup returns CDR1 LNHNV and CDR2 YYDKDF (reference sequence). CDR3 length: 15 residues. The CDR3 DNA sequence: TGTGCCACCAGCAGAGACCGGGACAGGGGGCTCGAGCAGTACTTC. It codes for CATSRDRDRGLEQYF.

This chain uses TRBV5-1 with TRBJ1-2; maybe TRBD1 (5 bases). Per germline, CDR1 SGHRS and CDR2 YFSETQ. Deletions cut 3 bases from V and 5 bases from J, with 14 bases between. CDR3 size: 14 residues. The CDR3 coding sequence is TGCGCCAGCAGCTCGGGAGAGGGGAGTTATGGCTACACCTTC. This gives the protein CASSSGEGSYGYTF.

The genes are TRBV9 and TRBJ2-3; D gene ambiguous. This CDR3 is 14 amino acids long. V shed 0 bases and J shed 4 bases, with 9 bases lying between them. The V gene's germline CDR1 is SGDLS and CDR2 YYNGEE. CDR3 residues: CASSVARAADTQYF. CDR3 in DNA: TGTGCCAGCAGCGTAGCTCGAGCCGCAGATACGCAGTATTTT.

This sequence joins TRBV9 and TRBJ1-4, with TRBD1 matching 8 bases. This CDR3 has 14 amino acids. Germline V gives CDR1 SGDLS, CDR2 YYNGEE. V shed 0 bases and J 8 bases; nucleotides not matched to a gene: 3. The CDR3 sequence: CASSVGQGAEKLFF. CDR3 in DNA: TGTGCCAGCAGCGTAGGCCAGGGGGCAGAAAAACTGTTTTTT.

The gene calls are TRBV6-5 and TRBJ2-7, with D unresolved. Germline assignment: CDR1 MNHEY and CDR2 SVGAGI. The CDR3 has 15 amino acids. Trimming removed 7 bases from V and 5 bases from J, with 21 bases in between. In DNA, the CDR3 is TGTGCCAGCACCACCGCGAAGCTGGGAAACCACGAGCAGTACTTC. Protein: CASTTAKLGNHEQYF.

The chain carries TRBV5-4 and TRBJ2-3; 7 bases map to TRBD2. CDR1 and CDR2 (germline): SGHNT, YYREEE (reference sequence). With 4 bases clipped from V and 2 bases from J, the junction kept 10 bases outside the gene matches. The CDR3 is 16 amino acids. In nucleotides, the CDR3 is TGTGCCAGCAGCCCAGGCGGGAGCTCCCCCACAGATACGCAGTATTTT. It yields the protein CASSPGGSSPTDTQYF.

The rearrangement uses TRBV14 and TRBJ2-6; D uncertain. Looked up from germline, CDR1 is SGHDN and CDR2 is FVKESK. The CDR3 length is 15 residues. The germline V and J ends were trimmed by 4 bases and 5 bases, with 12 bases remaining between them. CDR3 in amino acids: CASSRDELRANVLTF. CDR3 sequence (DNA): TGTGCCAGCAGCCGCGATGAGCTCCGGGCCAACGTCCTGACTTTC.

J is TRBJ1-1 and V is TRBV19; no clear D gene. The CDR3 has 11 residues. Germline V CDR1 and CDR2: LNHDA, SQIVND (reference sequence). The V and J ends lost 8 bases and 1 base respectively, with 5 bases between them. The CDR3 nucleotides are TGTGCCAGTGGGGAGAACACTGAAGCTTTCTTT. Its protein product is CASGENTEAFF.

CDR3 in amino acids: CASSSPTRAEDEAFF. The CDR3 DNA sequence: TGTGCCAGCAGTTCCCCCACCAGGGCAGAAGATGAAGCTTTCTTT. The rearrangement uses TRBV6-6 and TRBJ1-1, with D possibly TRBD1 on 5 matching bases. V lost 4 bases and J 7 bases, leaving 19 bases between the germline ends. The CDR3 spans 15 residues. In germline, CDR1 is MNHNY, CDR2 SVGAGI (reference sequence).

This clone was found a few times. As DNA, the CDR3 is TGTGCCAGCAGCTTTACCCTGGATACAACTAATGAAAAACTGTTTTTT. Translation gives CASSFTLDTTNEKLFF. The V and J genes are TRBV7-2 and TRBJ1-4; no definite D call. In germline, CDR1 is SGHTA, CDR2 FQGNSA. There are 16 residues in the CDR3. Trimming took off 3 bases at V and 0 bases at J, with 11 bases between the two ends.

The chain joins TRBV5-1 to TRBJ1-5, with D possibly TRBD1 on 5 matching bases. This CDR3 comprises 16 residues. V was clipped by 0 bases and J by 4 bases, with 14 bases between them. Germline loops: CDR1 SGHRS, CDR2 YFSETQ. The CDR3 nucleotides read TGCGCCAGCAGCTTGGTCCCTGGGGCAGGTAATCAGCCCCAGCATTTT. As protein: CASSLVPGAGNQPQHF.

V usage is TRBV19 and J usage is TRBJ2-1; perhaps TRBD1 as D (5 bases). CDR1 and CDR2 (germline): LNHDA, SQIVND (reference sequence). CDR3 length equals 14 residues. With 5 bases removed from V and 9 bases from J, the gap between germline ends came to 17 bases. The CDR3 coding sequence is TGTGCCAGTAGTTTCGGGCCGACTGGGGCTGAGCAGTTCTTC. This translates into CASSFGPTGAEQFF.

This clone appeared a few times. The V and J genes are TRBV15 and TRBJ2-2, with D unclear. This CDR3 is built from 15 residues. The germline V and J ends were trimmed by 1 base and 0 bases, with 6 bases remaining between them. CDR1 LNHNV and CDR2 YYDKDF come from the germline V gene (reference sequence). This chain's CDR3 is CATSRGQTNTGELFF. DNA of the CDR3: TGTGCCACCAGCAGAGGGCAGACGAACACCGGGGAGCTGTTTTTT. The whole variable domain, remainder taken from reference TRBV15 and TRBJ2-2, is DAMVIQNPRYQVTQFGKPVTLSCSQTLNHNVMYWYQQKSSQAPKLLFHYYDKDFNNEADTPDNFQSRRPNTSFCFLDIRSPGLGDTAMYLCATSRGQTNTGELFFGEGSRLTVL.

The chain couples TRBV11-2 to TRBJ1-5, with TRBD1 as a possible D gene (6 bases). CDR1 is SGHAT, CDR2 FQNNGV, per germline. V dropped 5 bases and J dropped 6 bases, with 11 bases sitting between them. CDR3 length: 13 residues. CDR3 amino acids: CASSRQGSQPQHF. CDR3 DNA sequence: TGTGCCAGCAGCCGCCAGGGGAGTCAGCCCCAGCATTTT.